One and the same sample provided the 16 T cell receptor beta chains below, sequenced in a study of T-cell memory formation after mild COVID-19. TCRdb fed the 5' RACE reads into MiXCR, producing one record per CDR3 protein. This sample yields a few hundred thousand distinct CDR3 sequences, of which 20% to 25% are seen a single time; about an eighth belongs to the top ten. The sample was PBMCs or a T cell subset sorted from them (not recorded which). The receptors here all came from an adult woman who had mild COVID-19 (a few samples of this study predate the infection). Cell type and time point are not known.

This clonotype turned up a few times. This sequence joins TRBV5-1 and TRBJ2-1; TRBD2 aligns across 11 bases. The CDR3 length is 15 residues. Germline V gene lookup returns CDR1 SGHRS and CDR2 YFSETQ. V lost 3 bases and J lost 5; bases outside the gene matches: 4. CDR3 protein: CASSSLLAGDNEQFF. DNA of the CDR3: TGCGCCAGCAGCTCGTTACTAGCGGGAGACAATGAGCAGTTCTTC.

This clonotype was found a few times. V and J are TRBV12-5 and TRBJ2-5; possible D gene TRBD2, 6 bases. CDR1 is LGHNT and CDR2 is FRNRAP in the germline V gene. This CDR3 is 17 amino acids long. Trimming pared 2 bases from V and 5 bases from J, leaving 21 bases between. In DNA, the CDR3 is TGTGCTAGTGGTTTGCCCCCGGGGAGGAGGGGTGCGGAGACCCAGTACTTC. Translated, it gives CASGLPPGRRGAETQYF.

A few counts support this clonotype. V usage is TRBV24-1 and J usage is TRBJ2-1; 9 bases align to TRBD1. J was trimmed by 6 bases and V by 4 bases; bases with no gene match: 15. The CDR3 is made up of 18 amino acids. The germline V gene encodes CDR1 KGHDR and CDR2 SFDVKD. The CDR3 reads CATSDQKTRDREVNEQFF. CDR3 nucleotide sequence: TGTGCCACCAGTGACCAGAAGACGCGGGACAGGGAGGTCAATGAGCAGTTCTTC.

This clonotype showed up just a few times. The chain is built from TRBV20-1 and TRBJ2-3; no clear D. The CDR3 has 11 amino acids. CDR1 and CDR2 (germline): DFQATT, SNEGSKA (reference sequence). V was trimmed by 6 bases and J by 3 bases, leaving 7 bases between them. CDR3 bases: TGCAGTGCCTTCAGGACAGATACGCAGTATTTT. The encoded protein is CSAFRTDTQYF.

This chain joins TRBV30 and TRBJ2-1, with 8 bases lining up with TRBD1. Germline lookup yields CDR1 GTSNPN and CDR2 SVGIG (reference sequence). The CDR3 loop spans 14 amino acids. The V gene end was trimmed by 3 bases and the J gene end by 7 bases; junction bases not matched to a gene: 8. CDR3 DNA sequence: TGTGCCTGGAGGGAGGGACAGGCGGGGAATGAGCAGTTCTTC. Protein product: CAWREGQAGNEQFF. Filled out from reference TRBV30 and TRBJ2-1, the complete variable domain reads SQTIHQWPATLVQPVGSPLSLECTVEGTSNPNLYWYRQAAGRGLQLLFYSVGIGQISSEVPQNLSASRPQDRQFILSSKKLLLSDSGFYLCAWREGQAGNEQFFGPGTRLTVL.

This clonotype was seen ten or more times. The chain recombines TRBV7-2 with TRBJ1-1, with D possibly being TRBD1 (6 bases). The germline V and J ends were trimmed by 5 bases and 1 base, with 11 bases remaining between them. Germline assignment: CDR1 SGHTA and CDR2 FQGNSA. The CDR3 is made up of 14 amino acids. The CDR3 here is CASSPDRQNTEAFF. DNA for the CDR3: TGTGCCAGCAGCCCAGACAGGCAGAACACTGAAGCTTTCTTT.

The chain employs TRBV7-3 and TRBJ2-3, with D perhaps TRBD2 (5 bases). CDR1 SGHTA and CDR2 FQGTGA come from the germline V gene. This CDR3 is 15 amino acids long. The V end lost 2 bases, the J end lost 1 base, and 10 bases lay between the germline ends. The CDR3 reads CASSLSGYRTDTQYF. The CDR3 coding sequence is TGTGCCAGCAGCTTATCGGGGTACCGCACAGATACGCAGTATTTT.

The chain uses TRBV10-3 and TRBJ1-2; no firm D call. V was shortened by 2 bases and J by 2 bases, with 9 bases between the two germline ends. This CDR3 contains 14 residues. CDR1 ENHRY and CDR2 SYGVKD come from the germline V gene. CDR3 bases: TGTGCCATCAGTGAGACAGAACGAAACTATGGCTACACCTTC. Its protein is CAISETERNYGYTF.

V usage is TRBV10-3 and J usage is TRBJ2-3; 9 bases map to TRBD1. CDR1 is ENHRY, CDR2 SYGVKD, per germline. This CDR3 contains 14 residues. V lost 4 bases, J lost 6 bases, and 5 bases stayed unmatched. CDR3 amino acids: CAISGDRGMDTQYF. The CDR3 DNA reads TGTGCCATCAGTGGAGACAGGGGGATGGATACGCAGTATTTT.

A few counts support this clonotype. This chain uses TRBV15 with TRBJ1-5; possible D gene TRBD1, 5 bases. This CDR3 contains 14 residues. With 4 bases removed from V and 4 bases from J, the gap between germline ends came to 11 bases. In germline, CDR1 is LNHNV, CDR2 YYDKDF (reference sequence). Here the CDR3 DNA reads TGTGCCACCAGCATGAACCAGGGAAATCAGCCCCAGCATTTT. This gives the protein CATSMNQGNQPQHF.

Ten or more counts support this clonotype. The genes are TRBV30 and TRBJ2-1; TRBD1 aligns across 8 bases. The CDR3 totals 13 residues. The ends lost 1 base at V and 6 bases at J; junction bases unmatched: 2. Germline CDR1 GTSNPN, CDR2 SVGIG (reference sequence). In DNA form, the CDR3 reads TGTGCCTGGAGTGGCGACAGGGGCAATGAGCAGTTCTTC. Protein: CAWSGDRGNEQFF. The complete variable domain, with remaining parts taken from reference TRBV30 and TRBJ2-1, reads SQTIHQWPATLVQPVGSPLSLECTVEGTSNPNLYWYRQAAGRGLQLLFYSVGIGQISSEVPQNLSASRPQDRQFILSSKKLLLSDSGFYLCAWSGDRGNEQFFGPGTRLTVL.

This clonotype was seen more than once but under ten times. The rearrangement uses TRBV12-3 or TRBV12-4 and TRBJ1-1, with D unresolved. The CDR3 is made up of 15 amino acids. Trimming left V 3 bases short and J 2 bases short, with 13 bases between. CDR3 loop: CASSFGRRFNTEAFF. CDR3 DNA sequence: TGTGCCAGCAGTTTCGGCCGACGCTTTAACACTGAAGCTTTCTTT.

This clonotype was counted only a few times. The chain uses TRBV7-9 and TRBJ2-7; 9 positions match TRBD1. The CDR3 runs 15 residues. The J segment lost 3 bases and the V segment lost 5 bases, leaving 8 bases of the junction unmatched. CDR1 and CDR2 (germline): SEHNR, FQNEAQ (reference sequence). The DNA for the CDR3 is TGTGCCAGCAGCGGAAAACCGGGACAGGGCTACGAGCAGTACTTC. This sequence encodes CASSGKPGQGYEQYF.

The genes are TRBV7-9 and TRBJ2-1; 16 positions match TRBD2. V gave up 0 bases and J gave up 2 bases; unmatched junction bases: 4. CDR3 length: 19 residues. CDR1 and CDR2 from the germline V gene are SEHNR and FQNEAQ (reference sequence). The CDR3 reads CASSLAGTSGGAAYNEQFF. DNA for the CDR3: TGTGCCAGCAGCTTAGCGGGGACTAGCGGGGGGGCTGCCTACAATGAGCAGTTCTTC.

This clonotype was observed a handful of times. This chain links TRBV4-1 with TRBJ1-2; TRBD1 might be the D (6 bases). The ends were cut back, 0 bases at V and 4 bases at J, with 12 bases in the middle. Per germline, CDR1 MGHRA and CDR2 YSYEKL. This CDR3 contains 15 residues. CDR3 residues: CASSQDQQGSYGYTF. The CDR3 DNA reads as TGCGCCAGCAGCCAAGATCAACAGGGAAGCTATGGCTACACCTTC.

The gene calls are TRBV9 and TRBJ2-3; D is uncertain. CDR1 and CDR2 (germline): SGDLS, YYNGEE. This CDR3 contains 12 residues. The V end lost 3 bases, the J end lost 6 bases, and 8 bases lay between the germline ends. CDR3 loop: CASSDGRDTQYF. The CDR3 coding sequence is TGTGCCAGCAGCGACGGACGGGATACGCAGTATTTT.